One T cell receptor (beta chain) is described in this entry. These data belong to a study of T cell repertoires in ileal Crohn's disease. Whole-study context: About half received postoperative treatment, around ten with thiopurines and 15 to 20 anti-TNF. TCRB immunosequencing input was five hundred nanograms of biopsy DNA per sample.

Generated by immunoSEQ multiplex PCR, the TCRdb table keeps only in-frame clones and is missing some. The sample carries around 15,000 clones, around 85% recorded once. As for time point: inflamed ileum from the surgical specimen. Patients were adults with ileal or ileocolonic Crohn's disease needing resection. With 5 bases removed from V and 7 bases from J, the gap between germline ends came to 15 bases. Germline assignment: CDR1 SGHNT and CDR2 YENEEA. The CDR3 runs 13 residues. The source is an adult with Crohn's disease. Sequenced input: ileal tissue. J is TRBJ2-7 and V is TRBV11-3; tentatively, D is TRBD2 (6 bases). This CDR3 reads CASSLSMGTEQYF. The CDR3 DNA reads TGTGCCAGCAGCCTCTCAATGGGGACTGAGCAGTACTTC.